This T cell receptor beta chain comes out of a study of T-cell memory formation after mild COVID-19 (dated by TCRdb to the early 2020s). Turning to the overall study: Most TCR sequence clusters were specific to one of the two donors. The cohort comprised two young, previously healthy adult volunteers, one female and one male. Longitudinal TCRalpha and TCRbeta repertoire sequencing tracked T-cell clones expanding and contracting after mild COVID-19 in a couple of donors. Study-wide conclusions, independent of this receptor: Contracting CD4+ clones turned up mainly in the CM and EM memory subsets, whereas EMRA was where CD8+ clones were enriched. SARS-CoV-2 specificity was not confirmed for the second-wave clones peaking on day 37. Clones contracting from day 15 to 85 had balanced CD4/CD8 phenotypes, while a second wave expanding from day 15 to 37 was biased towards CD4+. Only a couple of mild cases were covered in the study, and larger cohorts including severe cases with pre-infection samples were considered necessary. Some responding clones were detected in pre-infection memory, suggesting pre-existing cross-reactive memory T cells joined the SARS-CoV-2 response.

CDR1 and CDR2 are drawn from the germline V gene (reference sequence): LGHDT, YNNKEL. Including the terminal cysteine and phenylalanine, the CDR3 comprises 14 residues. Here the CDR3 DNA is all that survives: 42 bases in frame from base 1. A distance of 11 bases separates the germline ends of V and J, which lose 1 base and 6 bases respectively. Ficoll-Paque density gradient centrifugation was used to isolate PBMCs. TCRdb lists the instrument as Illumina NovaSeq 6000. cDNA libraries for TCRalpha and TCRbeta were prepared by 5'RACE using constant-segment primers, with sample barcodes and unique molecular identifiers added. RNA was extracted from every sample with Trizol reagent. The libraries were amplified in two PCR steps, and the second step added a second sample barcode and Illumina TruSeq adapters. Sequencing of the libraries was done on an Illumina NovaSeq, producing 2 x 150 bp paired-end reads. On the study's bioinformatics: Demultiplexing of reads and collapsing into UMI-guided consensus sequences were performed with migec v1.2.7. Using mixcr v2.1.11, UMI consensuses were aligned to TRA and TRB V and J templates and then assembled into clonotypes. A clonotype was counted as expanded or contracted only if both edgeR and NoisET called the change significant, with noise models trained on biological replicates. edgeR calls used a false discovery rate-adjusted p below 0.01 and a log2 fold-change threshold of 1. As an exploratory analysis of dynamics, PCA with hierarchical clustering was applied to max-normalized trajectories of the 1000 most abundant clonotypes. Each responding clone was given a CD4 or CD8 phenotype based on the CD4+ and CD8+ repertoires, which had been sequenced separately. The raw public reads went through TCRdb reprocessing: fastp at Q25, MiXCR clone calling, in-frame beta chains kept. Rows with one shared CDR3 protein collapse into an entry with the most common genes and DNA. TCRdb's processing, not the authors', yielded these V and J calls. This sample gives around 300,000 distinct CDR3 sequences in total; 12% to 15% of them show up just once. Clones ranked in the top ten supply about a fifth of the sample.

This clonotype was counted ten times or more. Its antigen specificity is not known. Qualities for individual bases were not recorded, and no much larger clone is one base off. The sequence came from a man aged 18 to 29 who had mild COVID-19 (a few samples of this study predate the infection). The sample titles of this study are shuffled in the database, so cell type and time point are left out; the donor was told from shared clones. The sequenced sample was PBMCs or a T cell subset sorted from them (not recorded which). The rearrangement joined TRBV3-1 to TRBJ2-3, with the D gene not confidently named. The DNA sequence reads TGTGCCAGCAGCCAAGCACCCCCCCCGGATACGCAGTATTTT. Its coded protein is CASSQAPPPDTQYF.